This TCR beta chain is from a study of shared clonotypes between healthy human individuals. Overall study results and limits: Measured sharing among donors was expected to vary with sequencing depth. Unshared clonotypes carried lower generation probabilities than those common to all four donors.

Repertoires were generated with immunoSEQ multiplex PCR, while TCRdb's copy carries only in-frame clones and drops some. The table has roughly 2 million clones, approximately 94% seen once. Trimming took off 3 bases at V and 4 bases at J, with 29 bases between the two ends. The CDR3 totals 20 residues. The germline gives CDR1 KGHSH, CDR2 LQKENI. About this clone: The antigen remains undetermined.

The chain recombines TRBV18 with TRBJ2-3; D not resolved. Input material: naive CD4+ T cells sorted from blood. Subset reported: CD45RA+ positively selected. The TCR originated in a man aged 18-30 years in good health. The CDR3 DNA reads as TGTGCCAGCTCACCCGTGGTCGTGGCCTCCGGAATTGTTGGTGCAGATACGCAGTATTTT. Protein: CASSPVVVASGIVGADTQYF.